This TCR beta chain was obtained from a study of blood T cells in healthy people across ages. Across the whole study: Capturing about one barcoded beta molecule per two T cells was achieved by template switching.

The study, taken as a whole, reports: In the absence of known donor CMV status, changes in expanded clonotypes were possibly confounded.

A note on this clonotype: No antigen is known for it.

Germline values: CDR1 WNHNN, CDR2 SYGVQD (reference sequence). V shed 8 bases and J 7 bases; nucleotides not matched to a gene: 14. This CDR3 region has 15 residues. Alongside a J-beta primer mix, a sample-barcoded 5' primer served in a second PCR lasting about 6 to 12 cycles. TCRdb reanalysed the 5' RACE reads using MiXCR and keeps one entry per CDR3 protein. Of 590,000 or so distinct CDR3 sequences listed, around 31% were seen once; the top ten hold roughly 14%. This chain connects TRBV10-1 to TRBJ1-2; 9 bases map to TRBD1. Sequences were obtained from blood. The TCR sequence derives from a woman older than 75 in good health. CDR3 bases: TGCGCCAGCTCGAAAGTGGGACAGGGCCATGCTGGCTACACCTTC. Translating gives CASSKVGQGHAGYTF.